This is a list of T cell receptor beta chains from one sample in a study of Ad26.COV2.S vaccination and SARS-CoV-2 variants. TCRdb keeps only in-frame clones here, not all; method: immunoSEQ multiplex PCR. The top ten clones hold about 3.5% of a sample with 350,000 to 450,000 clones, around 86% of them seen once. The sample consisted of peripheral blood, taken in a trial of Ad26.COV2.S vaccine versus placebo. Receptors originate from a person aged 18 to 59 who received the Ad26.COV2.S COVID-19 vaccine or a placebo. The CDR3 runs from the conserved cysteine through the conserved F or W. The order of the fields is CDR3 protein, CDR3 DNA, J gene, CDR3 length, D gene, clone size, V gene. The D gene is left open where the match is weak. The listing skips clone size in some rows; elsewhere it reads once, few, many or a size class.

cdr3_aa: CASSTTGPWNQPQHF
cdr3_nt: TGTGCCAGCAGCACTACAGGGCCGTGGAATCAGCCCCAGCATTTT
j_call: TRBJ1-5
cdr3_length: 15
d_call: .
clone_size: .
v_call: TRBV7-8

cdr3_aa: CASSQESGDGTEAFF
cdr3_nt: TGCGCCAGCAGCCAAGAATCGGGGGACGGCACTGAAGCTTTCTTT
j_call: TRBJ1-1
cdr3_length: 15
d_call: .
clone_size: .
v_call: TRBV4-3

cdr3_aa: CASSPAGTDNYGYTF
cdr3_nt: TGTGCCAGCTCACCAGCCGGGACCGACAACTATGGCTACACCTTC
j_call: TRBJ1-2
cdr3_length: 15
d_call: .
clone_size: .
v_call: TRBV18

cdr3_aa: CASSFQGERGAAFF
cdr3_nt: TGTGCCAGCAGCTTCCAGGGAGAACGGGGGGCAGCTTTCTTT
j_call: TRBJ1-1
cdr3_length: 14
d_call: .
clone_size: .
v_call: TRBV7-2

cdr3_aa: CASSQVIGFSTDTQYF
cdr3_nt: TGTGCCAGCAGCCAAGTGATCGGCTTTAGCACAGATACGCAGTATTTT
j_call: TRBJ2-3
cdr3_length: 16
d_call: .
clone_size: .
v_call: TRBV3-1/TRBV3-2

cdr3_aa: CSAEGRNTGELFF
cdr3_nt: TGCAGCGCCGAAGGTCGTAACACCGGGGAGCTGTTTTTT
j_call: TRBJ2-2
cdr3_length: 13
d_call: .
clone_size: .
v_call: TRBV29-1

cdr3_aa: CASSYSGYGYTF
cdr3_nt: TGTGCCAGCAGTTACTCCGGATATGGCTACACCTTC
j_call: TRBJ1-2
cdr3_length: 12
d_call: .
clone_size: .
v_call: TRBV6-5

cdr3_aa: CAWSAGGGLEQPQHF
cdr3_nt: TGTGCCTGGAGCGCCGGGGGGGGTTTAGAGCAGCCCCAGCATTTT
j_call: TRBJ1-5
cdr3_length: 15
d_call: .
clone_size: once
v_call: TRBV30

cdr3_aa: CASSLAGLGGGYTF
cdr3_nt: TGCGCCAGCAGCTTGGCAGGCCTGGGGGGTGGCTACACCTTC
j_call: TRBJ1-2
cdr3_length: 14
d_call: .
clone_size: .
v_call: TRBV5-1

cdr3_aa: CASSLAAGVSNEQFF
cdr3_nt: TGTGCCAGCAGCTTAGCGGCAGGGGTGTCCAATGAGCAGTTCTTC
j_call: TRBJ2-1
cdr3_length: 15
d_call: .
clone_size: .
v_call: TRBV11-3

cdr3_aa: CASSEWQGDQPQHF
cdr3_nt: TGTGCCAGTAGTGAATGGCAGGGAGACCAGCCCCAGCATTTT
j_call: TRBJ1-5
cdr3_length: 14
d_call: .
clone_size: .
v_call: TRBV19

cdr3_aa: CASSPGGLQGKNIQYF
cdr3_nt: TGCGCCAGCAGCCCGGGAGGGCTGCAGGGCAAAAACATTCAGTACTTC
j_call: TRBJ2-4
cdr3_length: 16
d_call: TRBD2
clone_size: .
v_call: TRBV5-1

cdr3_aa: CASSVVTPREGNTIYF
cdr3_nt: TGTGCCAGCAGCGTAGTCACCCCCAGGGAGGGAAACACCATATATTTT
j_call: TRBJ1-3
cdr3_length: 16
d_call: .
clone_size: .
v_call: TRBV9

cdr3_aa: CAVGTAGLYEQYF
cdr3_nt: TGTGCCGTAGGGACAGCTGGACTTTACGAGCAGTACTTC
j_call: TRBJ2-7
cdr3_length: 13
d_call: TRBD1
clone_size: .
v_call: TRBV10-3

cdr3_aa: CASSRGLAGGLVGTDTQYF
cdr3_nt: TGCGCCAGCAGCCGGGGACTAGCGGGGGGGCTCGTTGGGACAGATACGCAGTATTTT
j_call: TRBJ2-3
cdr3_length: 19
d_call: TRBD2
clone_size: .
v_call: TRBV5-1

cdr3_aa: CASSQDTGQKTYEQYF
cdr3_nt: TGTGCCAGCAGCCAAGATACAGGACAGAAAACCTACGAGCAGTACTTC
j_call: TRBJ2-7
cdr3_length: 16
d_call: .
clone_size: few
v_call: TRBV4-2

cdr3_aa: CASSARDATNEKLFF
cdr3_nt: TGTGCCAGCAGCGCCCGGGATGCAACTAATGAAAAACTGTTTTTT
j_call: TRBJ1-4
cdr3_length: 15
d_call: .
clone_size: .
v_call: TRBV9

cdr3_aa: CASSLDRGKGGTF
cdr3_nt: TGTGCCAGCAGTCTGGACAGGGGCAAGGGGGGCACCTTC
j_call: TRBJ1-2
cdr3_length: 13
d_call: TRBD1
clone_size: .
v_call: TRBV2

cdr3_aa: CASSSDRASSSYNEQFF
cdr3_nt: TGCGCCAGCAGCTCTGACAGGGCCTCTAGCTCCTACAATGAGCAGTTCTTC
j_call: TRBJ2-1
cdr3_length: 17
d_call: TRBD1
clone_size: .
v_call: TRBV5-1

cdr3_aa: CASSFGTTYEQYF
cdr3_nt: TGCGCCAGCAGCTTCGGCACAACCTACGAGCAGTACTTC
j_call: TRBJ2-7
cdr3_length: 13
d_call: .
clone_size: .
v_call: TRBV5-1